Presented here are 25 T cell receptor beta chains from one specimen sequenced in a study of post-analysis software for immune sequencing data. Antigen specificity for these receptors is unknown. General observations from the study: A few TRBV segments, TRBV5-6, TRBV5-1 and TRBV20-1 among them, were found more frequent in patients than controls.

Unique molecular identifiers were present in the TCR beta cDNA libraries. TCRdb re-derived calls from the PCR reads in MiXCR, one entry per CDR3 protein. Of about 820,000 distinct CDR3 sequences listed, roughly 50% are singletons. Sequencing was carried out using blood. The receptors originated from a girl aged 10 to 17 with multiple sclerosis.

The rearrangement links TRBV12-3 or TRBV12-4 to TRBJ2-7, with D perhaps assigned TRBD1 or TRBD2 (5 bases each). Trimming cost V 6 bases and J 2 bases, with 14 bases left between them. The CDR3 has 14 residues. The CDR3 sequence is CASRSTGAPYEQYF. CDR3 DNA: TGTGCCAGCAGGTCGACCGGGGCACCCTACGAGCAGTACTTC.

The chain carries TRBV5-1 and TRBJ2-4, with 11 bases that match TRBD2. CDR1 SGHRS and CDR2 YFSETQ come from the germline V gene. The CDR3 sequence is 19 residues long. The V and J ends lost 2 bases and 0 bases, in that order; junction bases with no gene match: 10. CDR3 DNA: TGCGCCAGCAGCTTATCCGGGACTAGCGGAGATATAGCCAAAAACATTCAGTACTTC. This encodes CASSLSGTSGDIAKNIQYF.

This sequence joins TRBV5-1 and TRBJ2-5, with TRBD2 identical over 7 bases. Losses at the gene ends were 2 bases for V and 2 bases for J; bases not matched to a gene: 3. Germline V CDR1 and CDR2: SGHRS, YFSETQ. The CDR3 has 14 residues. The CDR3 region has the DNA TGCGCCAGCAGCTTTCAAGCGGGACAAGAGACCCAGTACTTC. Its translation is CASSFQAGQETQYF.

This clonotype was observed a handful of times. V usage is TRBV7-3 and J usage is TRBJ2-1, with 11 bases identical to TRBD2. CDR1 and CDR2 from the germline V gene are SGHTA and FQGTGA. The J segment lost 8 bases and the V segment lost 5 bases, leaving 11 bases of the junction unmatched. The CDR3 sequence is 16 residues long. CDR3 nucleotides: TGTGCCAGCAGCCGAAGGGGTAGCGGGGGGGCCCATGAGCAGTTCTTC. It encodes CASSRRGSGGAHEQFF.

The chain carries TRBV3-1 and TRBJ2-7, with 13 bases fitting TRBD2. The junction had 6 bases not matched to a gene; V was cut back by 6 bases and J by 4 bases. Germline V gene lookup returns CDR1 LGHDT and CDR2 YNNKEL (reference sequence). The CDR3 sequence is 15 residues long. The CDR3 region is CASRKLAGGPYEQYF. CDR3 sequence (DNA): TGTGCCAGCAGGAAACTAGCGGGAGGGCCTTACGAGCAGTACTTC.

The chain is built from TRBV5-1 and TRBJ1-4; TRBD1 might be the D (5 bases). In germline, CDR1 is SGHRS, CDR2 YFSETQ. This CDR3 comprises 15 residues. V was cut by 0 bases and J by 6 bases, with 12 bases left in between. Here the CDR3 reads CASSLAGQLDEKLFF. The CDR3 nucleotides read TGCGCCAGCAGCTTGGCCGGACAACTTGATGAAAAACTGTTTTTT.

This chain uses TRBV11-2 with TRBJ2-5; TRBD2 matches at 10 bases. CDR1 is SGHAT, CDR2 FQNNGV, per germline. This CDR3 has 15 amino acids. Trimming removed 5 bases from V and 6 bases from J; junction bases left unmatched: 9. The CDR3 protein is CASSPITSGAKTQYF. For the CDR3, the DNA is TGTGCCAGCAGCCCTATCACTAGCGGGGCAAAGACCCAGTACTTC. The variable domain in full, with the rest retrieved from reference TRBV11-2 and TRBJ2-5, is EAGVAQSPRYKIIEKRQSVAFWCNPISGHATLYWYQQILGQGPKLLIQFQNNGVVDDSQLPKDRFSAERLKGVDSTLKIQPAKLEDSAVYLCASSPITSGAKTQYFGPGTRLLVL.

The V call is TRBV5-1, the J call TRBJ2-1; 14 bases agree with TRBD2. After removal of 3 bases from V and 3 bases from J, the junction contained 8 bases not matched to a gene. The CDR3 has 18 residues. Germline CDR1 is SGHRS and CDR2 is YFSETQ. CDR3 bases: TGCGCCAGCAGCTACTCCGGGACTAGCGGGGGTCTCTACAATGAGCAGTTCTTC. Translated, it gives CASSYSGTSGGLYNEQFF.

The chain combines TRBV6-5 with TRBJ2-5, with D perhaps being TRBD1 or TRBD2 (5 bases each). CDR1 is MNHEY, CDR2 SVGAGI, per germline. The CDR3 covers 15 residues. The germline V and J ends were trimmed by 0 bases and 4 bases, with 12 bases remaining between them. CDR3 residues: CASSYSGRLGETQYF. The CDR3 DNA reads TGTGCCAGCAGTTACTCGGGACGGCTAGGAGAGACCCAGTACTTC.

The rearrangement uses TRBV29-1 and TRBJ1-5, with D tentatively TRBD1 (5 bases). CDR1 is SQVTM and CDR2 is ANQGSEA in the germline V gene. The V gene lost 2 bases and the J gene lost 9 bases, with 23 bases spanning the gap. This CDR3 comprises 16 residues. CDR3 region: CSVEPKGGTGSSPQHF. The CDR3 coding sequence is TGCAGCGTTGAACCAAAGGGAGGGACGGGATCATCGCCCCAGCATTTT.

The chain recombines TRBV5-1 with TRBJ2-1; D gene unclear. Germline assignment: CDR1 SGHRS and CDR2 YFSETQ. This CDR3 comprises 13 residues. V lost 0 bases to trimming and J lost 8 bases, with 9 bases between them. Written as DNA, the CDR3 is TGCGCCAGCAGCTTGGACAGTGGGTATGAGCAGTTCTTC. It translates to CASSLDSGYEQFF. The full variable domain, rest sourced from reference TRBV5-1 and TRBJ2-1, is KAGVTQTPRYLIKTRGQQVTLSCSPISGHRSVSWYQQTPGQGLQFLFEYFSETQRNKGNFPGRFSGRQFSNSRSEMNVSTLELGDSALYLCASSLDSGYEQFFGPGTRLTVL.

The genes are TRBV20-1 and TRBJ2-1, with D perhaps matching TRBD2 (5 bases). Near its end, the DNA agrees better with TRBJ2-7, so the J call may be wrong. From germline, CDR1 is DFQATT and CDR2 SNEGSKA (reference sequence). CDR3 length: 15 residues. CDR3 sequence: CSANRRTGYDYEQYF. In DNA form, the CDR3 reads TGCAGTGCTAACCGAAGGACTGGGTACGATTACGAGCAGTACTTC.

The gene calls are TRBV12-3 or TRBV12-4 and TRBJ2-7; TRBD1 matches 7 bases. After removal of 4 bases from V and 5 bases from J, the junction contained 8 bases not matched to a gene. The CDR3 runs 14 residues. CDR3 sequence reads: CASSSTGTKDEQYF. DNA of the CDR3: TGTGCCAGCAGTTCGACAGGGACAAAAGACGAGCAGTACTTC.

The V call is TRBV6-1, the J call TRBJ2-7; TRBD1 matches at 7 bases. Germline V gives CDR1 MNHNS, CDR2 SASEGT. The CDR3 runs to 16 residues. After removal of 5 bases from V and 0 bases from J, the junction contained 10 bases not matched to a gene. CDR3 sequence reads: CASSILTGTSSYEQYF. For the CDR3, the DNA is TGTGCCAGCAGTATATTGACAGGGACGAGCTCCTACGAGCAGTACTTC.

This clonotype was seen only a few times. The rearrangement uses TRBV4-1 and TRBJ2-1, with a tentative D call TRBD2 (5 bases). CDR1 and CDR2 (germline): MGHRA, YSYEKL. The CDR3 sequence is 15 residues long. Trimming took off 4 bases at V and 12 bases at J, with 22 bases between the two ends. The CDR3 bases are TGCGCCAGCAGCCCAGAGCCCGGGCCAACACGGGGGCAGTTCTTC. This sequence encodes CASSPEPGPTRGQFF.

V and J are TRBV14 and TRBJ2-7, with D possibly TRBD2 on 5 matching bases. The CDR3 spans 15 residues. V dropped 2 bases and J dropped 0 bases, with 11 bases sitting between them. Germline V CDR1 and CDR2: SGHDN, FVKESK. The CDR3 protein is CASSQPSRSSYEQYF. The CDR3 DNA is TGTGCCAGCAGCCAACCTAGCAGAAGCTCCTACGAGCAGTACTTC.

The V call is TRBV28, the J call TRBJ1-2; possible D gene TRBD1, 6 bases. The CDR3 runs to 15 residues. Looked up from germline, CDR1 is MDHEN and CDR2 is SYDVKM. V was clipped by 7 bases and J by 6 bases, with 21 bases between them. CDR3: CASTALHTGNDGYTF. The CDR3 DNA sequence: TGTGCCAGCACGGCCCTCCACACAGGGAATGATGGCTACACCTTC.

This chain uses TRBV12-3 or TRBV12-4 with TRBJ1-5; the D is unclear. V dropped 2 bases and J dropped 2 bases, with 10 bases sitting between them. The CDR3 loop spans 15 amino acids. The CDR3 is CASSLRESGNQPQHF. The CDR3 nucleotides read TGTGCCAGCAGTTTAAGGGAATCGGGCAATCAGCCCCAGCATTTT.

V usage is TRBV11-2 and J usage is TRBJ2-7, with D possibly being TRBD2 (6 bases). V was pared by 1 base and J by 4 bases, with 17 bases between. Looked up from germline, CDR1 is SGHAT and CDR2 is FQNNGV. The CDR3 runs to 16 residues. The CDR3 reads CASSLGQARRAYEQYF. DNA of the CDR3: TGTGCCAGCAGCTTAGGTCAGGCCAGGAGGGCTTACGAGCAGTACTTC.

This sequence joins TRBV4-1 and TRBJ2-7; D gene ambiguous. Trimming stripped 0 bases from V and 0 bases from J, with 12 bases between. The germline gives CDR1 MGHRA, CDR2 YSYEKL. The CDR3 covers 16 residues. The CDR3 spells CASSQEPVTNSYEQYF. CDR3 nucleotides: TGCGCCAGCAGCCAAGAACCAGTAACCAACTCCTACGAGCAGTACTTC.

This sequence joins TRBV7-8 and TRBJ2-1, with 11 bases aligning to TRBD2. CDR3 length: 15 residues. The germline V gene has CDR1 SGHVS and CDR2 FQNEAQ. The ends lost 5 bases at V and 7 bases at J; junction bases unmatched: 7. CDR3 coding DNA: TGTGCCAGCAGCCCCATAGCGGGGGGGCTTAATGAGCAGTTCTTC. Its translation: CASSPIAGGLNEQFF.

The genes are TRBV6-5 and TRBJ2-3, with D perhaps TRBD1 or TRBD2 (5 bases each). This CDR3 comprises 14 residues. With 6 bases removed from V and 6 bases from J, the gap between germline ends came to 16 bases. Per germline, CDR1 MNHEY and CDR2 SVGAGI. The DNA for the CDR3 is TGTGCCAGCAGCAGGTCTAGAGGGGCGGATACGCAGTATTTT. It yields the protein CASSRSRGADTQYF.

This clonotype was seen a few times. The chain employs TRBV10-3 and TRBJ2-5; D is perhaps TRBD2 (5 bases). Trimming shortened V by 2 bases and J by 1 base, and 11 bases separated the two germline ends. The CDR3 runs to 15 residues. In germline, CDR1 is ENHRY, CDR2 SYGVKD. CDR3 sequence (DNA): TGTGCCATCAGTGAGCCGGGCGGGTTCCAAGAGACCCAGTACTTC. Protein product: CAISEPGGFQETQYF.

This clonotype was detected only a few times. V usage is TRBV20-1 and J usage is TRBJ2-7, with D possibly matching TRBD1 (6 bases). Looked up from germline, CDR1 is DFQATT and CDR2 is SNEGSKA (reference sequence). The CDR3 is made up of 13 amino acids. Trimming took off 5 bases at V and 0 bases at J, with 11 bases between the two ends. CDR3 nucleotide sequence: TGCAGTGCTGGACAGAACCCCTCCTACGAGCAGTACTTC. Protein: CSAGQNPSYEQYF.

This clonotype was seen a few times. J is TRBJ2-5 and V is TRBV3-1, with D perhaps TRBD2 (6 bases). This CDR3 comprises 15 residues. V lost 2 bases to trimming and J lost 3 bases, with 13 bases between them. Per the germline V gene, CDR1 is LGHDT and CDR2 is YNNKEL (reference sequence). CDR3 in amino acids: CASSQIKWREETQYF. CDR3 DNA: TGTGCCAGCAGCCAAATCAAATGGAGGGAAGAGACCCAGTACTTC.